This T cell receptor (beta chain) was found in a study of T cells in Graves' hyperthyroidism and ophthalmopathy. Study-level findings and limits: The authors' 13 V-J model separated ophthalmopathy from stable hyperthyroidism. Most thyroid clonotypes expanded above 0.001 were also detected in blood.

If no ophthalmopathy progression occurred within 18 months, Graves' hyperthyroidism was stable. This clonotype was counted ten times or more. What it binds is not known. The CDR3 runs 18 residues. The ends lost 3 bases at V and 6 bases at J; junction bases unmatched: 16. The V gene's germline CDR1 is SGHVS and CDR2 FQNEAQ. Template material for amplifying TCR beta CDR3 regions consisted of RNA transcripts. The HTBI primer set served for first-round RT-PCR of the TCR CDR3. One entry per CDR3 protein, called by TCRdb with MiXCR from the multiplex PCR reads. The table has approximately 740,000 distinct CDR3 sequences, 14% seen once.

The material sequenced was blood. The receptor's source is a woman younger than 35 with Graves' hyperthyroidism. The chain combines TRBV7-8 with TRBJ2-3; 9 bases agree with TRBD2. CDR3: CASSFRSILAGLGDTQYF. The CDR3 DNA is TGTGCCAGCAGCTTTCGATCTATTCTAGCGGGACTCGGTGATACGCAGTATTTT. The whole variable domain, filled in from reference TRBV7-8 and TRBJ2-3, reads GAGVSQSPRYKVAKRGQDVALRCDPISGHVSLFWYQQALGQGPEFLTYFQNEAQLDKSGLPSDRFFAERPEGSVSTLKIQRTQQEDSAVYLCASSFRSILAGLGDTQYFGPGTRLTVL.